This TCR beta chain was recovered during a study of shared clonotypes between healthy human individuals. The CDR3 spans 14 residues. Per the germline V gene, CDR1 is KGHSH and CDR2 is LQKENI. The ends were cut back, 3 bases at V and 4 bases at J, with 12 bases in the middle. TCRdb keeps only in-frame clones here, not all; method: immunoSEQ multiplex PCR. The sample lists a few million clones, almost 96% seen once, with over 0.1% in the top ten. This rearrangement joins TRBV18 to TRBJ1-2; possibly TRBD1 for D (5 bases). The specimen was naive CD4+ T cells sorted from blood. Regarding subset: CD45RA+ positively selected. This clonotype originated in a man younger than 35 in good health. The CDR3 region has the DNA TGTGCCAGCTCACCTGCAGGGTTTTTCTATGGCTACACCTTC. Translated: CASSPAGFFYGYTF.